This TCR beta chain originates from a study of T cells in Graves' hyperthyroidism and ophthalmopathy. Turning to the study itself: Upon initial diagnosis and before any treatment, peripheral blood was collected.

Broader study findings: Separation of ophthalmopathy from stable hyperthyroidism was achieved by a 13 V-J model. Blood samples included most of the expanded thyroid clonotypes exceeding 0.001.

Authors of the study amplified TCR beta CDR3 regions from RNA transcripts. A set of HTBI primers served as the primers for a first-round RT-PCR of the TCR CDR3. Each CDR3 protein gets one entry after TCRdb re-called the multiplex PCR reads with MiXCR. The table shows some 150,000 distinct CDR3 sequences, with over 20% occurring only once. Looked up from germline, CDR1 is MDHEN and CDR2 is SYDVKM. J gave up 5 bases and V 3 bases, and 6 bases lay outside the gene matches. The CDR3 extends over 14 amino acids. Sample collection date corresponds to first hyperthyroidism diagnosis, prior to any ophthalmopathy symptoms. This clonotype was recorded at least ten times. Its target is unknown.

The chain uses TRBV28 and TRBJ1-2; 7 nucleotides align to TRBD1. Sequenced material: blood. The sequence was collected from a woman in her forties or fifties with Graves' hyperthyroidism that later progressed to Graves' ophthalmopathy. CDR3: CASSLVGQIYGYTF. The CDR3 region has the DNA TGTGCCAGCAGTTTGGTGGGACAGATATATGGCTACACCTTC.